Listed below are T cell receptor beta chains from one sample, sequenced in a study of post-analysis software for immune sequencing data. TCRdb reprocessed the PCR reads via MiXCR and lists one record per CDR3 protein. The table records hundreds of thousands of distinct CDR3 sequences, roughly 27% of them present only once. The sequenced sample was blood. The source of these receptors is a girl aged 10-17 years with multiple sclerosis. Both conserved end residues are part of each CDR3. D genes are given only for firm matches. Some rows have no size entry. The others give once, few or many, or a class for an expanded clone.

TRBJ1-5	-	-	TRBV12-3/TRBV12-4	CASSLAQSQPQHF	TGTGCCAGCAGTTTGGCCCAGTCTCAGCCCCAGCATTTT
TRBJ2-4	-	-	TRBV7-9	CASSDLADQDIQYF	TGTGCCAGCAGCGACTTAGCGGACCAAGACATTCAGTACTTC
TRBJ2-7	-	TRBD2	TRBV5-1	CASSSSLAGAGEQYF	TGCGCCAGCAGCTCGTCTCTAGCGGGAGCTGGCGAGCAGTACTTC
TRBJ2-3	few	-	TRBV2	CASGEKAQYF	TGTGCCAGCGGGGAGAAGGCGCAGTATTTT
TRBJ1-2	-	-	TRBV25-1	CASSVYRLNYGYTF	TGTGCCAGCAGTGTATACAGACTTAACTATGGCTACACCTTC
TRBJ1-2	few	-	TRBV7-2	CASSLEGAGTLYGYTF	TGTGCCAGCAGCCTAGAGGGAGCCGGGACACTCTATGGCTACACCTTC
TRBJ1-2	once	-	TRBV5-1	CASSFKTNYGYTF	TGCGCCAGCAGCTTCAAGACTAACTATGGCTACACCTTC
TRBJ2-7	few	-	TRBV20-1	CSASNRGSYNEQYF	TGCAGTGCTAGTAATCGGGGCTCCTACAATGAGCAGTACTTC
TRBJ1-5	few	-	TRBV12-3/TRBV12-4	CASSQQGVHQPQHF	TGTGCCAGCAGTCAACAGGGTGTGCATCAGCCCCAGCATTTT
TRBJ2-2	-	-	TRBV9	CASSPLGLSSGELFF	TGTGCCAGCAGCCCCTTAGGCCTCTCGTCCGGGGAGCTGTTTTTT
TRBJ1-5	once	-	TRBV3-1	CASSQGPSKSNQPQHF	TGTGCCAGCAGCCAAGGGCCAAGTAAAAGCAATCAGCCCCAGCATTTT
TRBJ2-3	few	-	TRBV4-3	CASSQDRVGADTQYF	TGCGCCAGCAGCCAAGATCGGGTGGGAGCAGATACGCAGTATTTT
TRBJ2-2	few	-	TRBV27	CASSFRRGTGELFF	TGTGCCAGCAGTTTCAGGAGAGGCACCGGGGAGCTGTTTTTT
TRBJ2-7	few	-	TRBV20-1	CSARAGARNEQYF	TGCAGTGCTAGAGCGGGAGCTCGGAACGAGCAGTACTTC
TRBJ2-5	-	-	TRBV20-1	CSARDPRGDIQETQYF	TGCAGTGCTAGAGACCCGAGGGGGGATATACAAGAGACCCAGTACTTC
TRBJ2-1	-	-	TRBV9	CASSVLGRENEQFF	TGTGCCAGCAGCGTCCTTGGCAGGGAAAATGAGCAGTTCTTC
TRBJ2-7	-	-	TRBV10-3	CAISESIRGNSYEQYF	TGTGCCATCAGTGAGTCCATCAGGGGAAACTCCTACGAGCAGTACTTC
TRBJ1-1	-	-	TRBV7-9	CASSPVNTEAFF	TGTGCCAGCAGTCCGGTGAACACTGAAGCTTTCTTT
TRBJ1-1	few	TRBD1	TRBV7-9	CASLRGQQAFF	TGTGCCAGCCTAAGGGGGCAGCAAGCTTTCTTT
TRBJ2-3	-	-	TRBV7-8	CASSSGTGHGVTSGRTSTDTQYF	TGTGCCAGCAGCTCCGGGACAGGGCATGGGGTAACTAGCGGGCGAACTAGCACAGATACGCAGTATTTT
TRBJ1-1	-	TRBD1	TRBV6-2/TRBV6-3	CASTARTGNTEAFF	TGTGCCAGCACCGCTCGGACAGGGAACACTGAAGCTTTCTTT
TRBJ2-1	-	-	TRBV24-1	CATSDPRTALYNEQFF	TGTGCCACCAGTGATCCACGGACCGCACTTTACAATGAGCAGTTCTTC